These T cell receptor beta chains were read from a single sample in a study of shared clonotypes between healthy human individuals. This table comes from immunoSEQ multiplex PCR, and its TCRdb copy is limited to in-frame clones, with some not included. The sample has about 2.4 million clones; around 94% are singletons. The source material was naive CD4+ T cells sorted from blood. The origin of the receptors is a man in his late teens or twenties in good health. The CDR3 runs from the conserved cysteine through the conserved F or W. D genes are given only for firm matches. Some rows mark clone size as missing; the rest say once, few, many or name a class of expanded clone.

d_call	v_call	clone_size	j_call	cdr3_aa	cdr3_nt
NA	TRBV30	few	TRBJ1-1	CAWSVHGEGLVTEAFF	TGTGCCTGGAGTGTACACGGGGAGGGGTTGGTCACTGAAGCTTTCTTT
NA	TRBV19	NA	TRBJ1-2	CASTLTGPANYGYTF	TGTGCCAGTACCCTGACAGGCCCGGCTAACTATGGCTACACCTTC
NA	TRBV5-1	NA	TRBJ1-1	CASSLAPGPKNTEAFF	TGCGCCAGCAGCTTGGCCCCGGGACCCAAGAACACTGAAGCTTTCTTT
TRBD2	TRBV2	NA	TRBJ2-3	CASRLAGFTDTQYF	TGTGCCAGCAGGCTAGCGGGCTTCACAGATACGCAGTATTTT
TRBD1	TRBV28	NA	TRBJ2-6	CASSRRGLGGANVLTF	TGTGCCAGCAGCCGAAGGGGGCTTGGAGGGGCCAACGTCCTGACTTTC
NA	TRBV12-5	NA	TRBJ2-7	CASGLRSQGEQYF	TGTGCTAGCGGATTGCGGTCCCAGGGCGAGCAGTACTTC
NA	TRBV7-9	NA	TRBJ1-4	CASSSDSQGKLFF	TGTGCCAGCAGCTCCGACTCCCAGGGAAAACTGTTTTTT
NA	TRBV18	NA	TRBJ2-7	CASSDLGLNEQYF	TGTGCCAGCTCTGATCTGGGGCTCAACGAGCAGTACTTC
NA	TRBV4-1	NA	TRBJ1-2	CASSHDRSRVRNGYTF	TGCGCCAGCAGCCACGATAGAAGCAGAGTCAGAAATGGCTACACCTTC
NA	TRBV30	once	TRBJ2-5	CAWSVSSGIKETQYF	TGTGCCTGGAGTGTCAGCAGCGGAATAAAAGAGACCCAGTACTTC
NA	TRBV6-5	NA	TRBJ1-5	CASSPDGASNQPQHF	TGTGCCAGCAGTCCTGACGGGGCCAGCAATCAGCCCCAGCATTTT
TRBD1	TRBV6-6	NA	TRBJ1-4	CASSDLHRGNEKLFF	TGTGCCAGCAGTGACTTACACAGGGGCAATGAAAAACTGTTTTTT
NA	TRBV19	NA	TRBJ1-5	CASSPGWMGVGNQPQHF	TGTGCCAGTAGTCCCGGGTGGATGGGGGTAGGAAATCAGCCCCAGCATTTT
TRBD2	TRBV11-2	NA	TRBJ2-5	CASSFPSKRGDEQYF	TGTGCCAGCAGCTTTCCATCAAAGCGGGGGGATGAGCAGTACTTC
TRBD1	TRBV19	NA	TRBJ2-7	CASSTVGTGGEQYF	TGTGCCAGTAGTACGGTTGGAACAGGGGGAGAGCAGTACTTC
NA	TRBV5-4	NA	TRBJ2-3	CASRQDLGTDTQYF	TGTGCCAGCAGACAGGACTTAGGCACAGATACGCAGTATTTT
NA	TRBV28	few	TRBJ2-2	CASSRSRGTGELFF	TGTGCCAGCAGCAGAAGCAGGGGCACCGGGGAGCTGTTTTTT
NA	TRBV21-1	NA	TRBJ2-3	CASSPTSGGAGTDTQYF	TGTGCCAGCAGCCCGACTAGCGGGGGGGCCGGAACAGATACGCAGTATTTT
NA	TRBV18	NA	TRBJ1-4	CASSPLTGRNEKLFF	TGTGCCAGCTCACCCCTTACAGGGAGAAATGAAAAACTGTTTTTT
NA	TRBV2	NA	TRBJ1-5	CASIRTLNQPQHF	TGTGCCAGCATCCGGACCCTCAATCAGCCCCAGCATTTT
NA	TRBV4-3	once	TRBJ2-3	CASSRGRDTDTQYF	TGCGCCAGCAGCCGCGGACGGGACACAGATACGCAGTATTTT
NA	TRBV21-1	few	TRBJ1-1	CASSMRGRTEAFF	TGTGCCAGCAGCATGCGGGGGCGGACTGAAGCTTTCTTT
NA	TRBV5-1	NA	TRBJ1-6	CASSLEATAALHF	TGCGCCAGCAGCTTGGAGGCGACAGCGGCCCTCCACTTT
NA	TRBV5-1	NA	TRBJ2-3	CASWAEGTDTQYF	TGCGCCAGTTGGGCGGAGGGCACAGATACGCAGTATTTT
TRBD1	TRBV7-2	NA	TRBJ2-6	CASSLGPQGAGANVLTF	TGTGCCAGCAGCTTAGGCCCGCAGGGGGCTGGGGCCAACGTCCTGACTTTC
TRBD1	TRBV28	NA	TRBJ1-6	CASSFSGTDNSPLHF	TGTGCCAGCAGTTTCTCCGGGACAGATAATTCACCCCTCCACTTT
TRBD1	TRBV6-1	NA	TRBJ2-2	CASSATGSGELFF	TGTGCCAGCAGTGCGACAGGGTCCGGGGAGCTGTTTTTT
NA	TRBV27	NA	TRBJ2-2	CASRGRGTGELFF	TGTGCCAGCAGAGGGCGGGGCACCGGGGAGCTGTTTTTT
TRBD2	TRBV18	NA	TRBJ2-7	CASSPGTSGEQYF	TGTGCCAGCTCACCCGGGACTAGCGGCGAGCAGTACTTC
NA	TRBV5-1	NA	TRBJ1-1	CASSPSGLTTEAFF	TGCGCCAGCAGCCCGTCGGGCCTAACCACTGAAGCTTTCTTT
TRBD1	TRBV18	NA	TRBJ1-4	CASSPRQGKEKLFF	TGTGCCAGCTCACCACGACAGGGGAAGGAAAAACTGTTTTTT
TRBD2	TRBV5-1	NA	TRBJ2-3	CASSFARGGPDTQYF	TGCGCCAGCAGCTTCGCCCGGGGGGGCCCAGATACGCAGTATTTT
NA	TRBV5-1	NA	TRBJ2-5	CASSLAVRGDRETQYF	TGCGCCAGCAGCTTGGCCGTTAGGGGCGATCGGGAGACCCAGTACTTC
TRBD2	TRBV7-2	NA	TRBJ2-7	CASSLDRAGTFHEQYF	TGTGCCAGCAGCTTAGACCGAGCGGGAACCTTCCACGAGCAGTACTTC
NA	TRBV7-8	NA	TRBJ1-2	CASSLYGKVAGNYGYTF	TGTGCCAGCAGCTTATATGGTAAAGTGGCGGGGAACTATGGCTACACCTTC
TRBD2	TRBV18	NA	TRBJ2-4	CASSPAGARNIQYF	TGTGCCAGCTCACCAGCGGGAGCTAGAAACATTCAGTACTTC
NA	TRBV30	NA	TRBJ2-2	CAWSIGSLTGELFF	TGTGCCTGGAGTATTGGGAGTCTCACCGGGGAGCTGTTTTTT
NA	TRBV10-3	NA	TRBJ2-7	CAISELGTDEQYF	TGTGCCATCAGTGAGCTAGGGACGGATGAGCAGTACTTC
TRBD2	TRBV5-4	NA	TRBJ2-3	CASSLSGGYTDTQYF	TGTGCCAGCAGCCTTAGCGGGGGGTACACAGATACGCAGTATTTT
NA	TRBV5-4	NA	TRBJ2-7	CASSLGSSYEQYF	TGTGCCAGCAGCTTGGGCTCTTCCTACGAGCAGTACTTC
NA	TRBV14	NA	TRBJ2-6	CASSQGKTGANVLTF	TGTGCCAGCAGCCAAGGGAAGACTGGGGCCAACGTCCTGACTTTC
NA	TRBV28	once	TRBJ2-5	CASSLRSSLETQYF	TGTGCCAGCAGTTTGCGGTCTAGCTTGGAGACCCAGTACTTC
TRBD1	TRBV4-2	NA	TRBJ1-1	CASSQEEEGGPEAFF	TGTGCCAGCAGCCAAGAGGAAGAAGGGGGCCCTGAAGCTTTCTTT
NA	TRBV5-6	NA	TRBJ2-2	CASLLSGRKTGELFF	TGTGCCAGCCTTCTAAGCGGTCGAAAGACCGGGGAGCTGTTTTTT
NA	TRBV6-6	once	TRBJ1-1	CASSYRPMNTEAFF	TGTGCCAGCAGTTACCGTCCAATGAACACTGAAGCTTTCTTT
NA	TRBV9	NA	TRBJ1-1	CASSPRPGIMNTEAFF	TGTGCCAGCAGCCCACGACCGGGAATCATGAACACTGAAGCTTTCTTT
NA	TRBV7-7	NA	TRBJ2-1	CASSSLGANEQFF	TGTGCTAGCAGCTCCCTGGGGGCTAATGAGCAGTTCTTC
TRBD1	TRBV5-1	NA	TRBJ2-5	CASSADRAETQYF	TGCGCCAGCAGCGCCGACAGGGCAGAGACCCAGTACTTC
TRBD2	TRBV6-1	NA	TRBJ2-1	CASSETSGTYNEQFF	TGTGCCAGCAGTGAGACTAGCGGGACTTACAATGAGCAGTTCTTC
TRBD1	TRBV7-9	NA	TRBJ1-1	CASSTSGTGGTEAFF	TGTGCCAGCAGCACCTCCGGGACAGGGGGGACCGAAGCTTTCTTT
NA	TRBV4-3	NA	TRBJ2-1	CASSRVQGNEQFF	TGCGCCAGCAGCCGGGTACAGGGCAATGAGCAGTTCTTC
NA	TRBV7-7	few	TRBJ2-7	CASSPGTSVEQYF	TGTGCTAGCAGCCCCGGGACATCGGTCGAGCAGTACTTC
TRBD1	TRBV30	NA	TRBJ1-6	CAWSEGAKDSPLHF	TGTGCCTGGAGTGAGGGGGCTAAGGATTCACCCCTCCACTTT
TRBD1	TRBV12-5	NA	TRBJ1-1	CASGPTGVANTEAFF	TGTGCTAGTGGGCCGACAGGGGTGGCGAACACTGAAGCTTTCTTT
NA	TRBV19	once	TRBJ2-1	CASLQEGLSYNEQFF	TGTGCCAGCCTTCAGGAGGGTTTGAGTTACAATGAGCAGTTCTTC
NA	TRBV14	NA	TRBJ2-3	CASSLQGTDTQYF	TGTGCCAGCAGCCTGCAGGGAACAGATACGCAGTATTTT
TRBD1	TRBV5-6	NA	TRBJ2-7	CASSFRDRESYEQYF	TGTGCCAGCAGCTTCCGGGACAGGGAATCCTACGAGCAGTACTTC
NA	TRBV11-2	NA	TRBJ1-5	CASGRAGNQPQHF	TGTGCCAGCGGCCGGGCAGGAAATCAGCCCCAGCATTTT
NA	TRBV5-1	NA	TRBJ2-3	CASSLARHPSTDTQYF	TGCGCCAGCAGCTTGGCCCGGCACCCTAGCACAGATACGCAGTATTTT
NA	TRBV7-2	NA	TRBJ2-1	CASSSLAEGHEQFF	TGTGCCAGCAGCTCACTTGCGGAGGGCCATGAGCAGTTCTTC